These 10 T cell receptor beta chains came from one sample sequenced in a study of T cell changes during pregnancy in multiple sclerosis. Here immunoSEQ multiplex PCR was the method, and the copy in TCRdb shows in-frame clones only, minus some. The sample carries tens of thousands of clones, about 92% recorded once. Specimen: peripheral blood, collected in the third trimester of pregnancy. The source is a female donor with multiple sclerosis, enrolled in a pregnancy study.

The rearrangement links TRBV5-4 to TRBJ2-1, with 10 bases matching TRBD2. Looked up from germline, CDR1 is SGHNT and CDR2 is YYREEE (reference sequence). Trimming took 0 bases from V and 8 from J; bases not matched to a gene: 5. The CDR3 contains 15 residues. This CDR3 is CASSLDLAGDHEQFF. CDR3 DNA sequence: TGTGCCAGCAGCTTGGACCTAGCGGGAGATCATGAGCAGTTCTTC.

The chain joins TRBV7-8 to TRBJ2-1, with 7 bases aligning to TRBD2. Germline V gives CDR1 SGHVS, CDR2 FQNEAQ. J was trimmed by 2 bases and V by 5 bases; bases with no gene match: 6. The CDR3 has 15 residues. The CDR3 DNA follows: TGTGCCAGCAGCCCAAGGGAGGGTGCCTACAATGAGCAGTTCTTC. Its translation: CASSPREGAYNEQFF.

This sequence joins TRBV14 and TRBJ2-7; no clear D. Trimming left V 8 bases short and J 2 bases short, with 10 bases between. The CDR3 has 12 residues. In germline, CDR1 is SGHDN, CDR2 FVKESK. CDR3 coding DNA: TGTGCCAGCTCCCTCAGGACCTACGAGCAGTACTTC. Translation: CASSLRTYEQYF.

This sequence joins TRBV28 and TRBJ2-1; a possible D gene is TRBD2 (8 bases). The V gene's germline CDR1 is MDHEN and CDR2 SYDVKM. This CDR3 is built from 14 residues. Deletions cut 8 bases from V and 5 bases from J, with 16 bases between. The CDR3 loop is CASYTGGGHNEQFF. DNA for the CDR3: TGTGCCAGCTACACGGGAGGGGGCCACAATGAGCAGTTCTTC.

The chain joins TRBV7-3 to TRBJ2-2; no clear D. CDR3 length: 14 residues. With 4 bases removed from V and 8 bases from J, the gap between germline ends came to 14 bases. Germline V gene sequence: CDR1 SGHTA, CDR2 FQGTGA. In nucleotides, the CDR3 is TGTGCCAGCAGCTCCCGACTCTCACAAGGGGAGCTGTTTTTT. Translation: CASSSRLSQGELFF.

The chain couples TRBV2 to TRBJ2-7; no firm D call. CDR3 length equals 11 residues. CDR1 is SNHLY and CDR2 is FYNNEI in the germline V gene. The V end lost 5 bases, the J end lost 6 bases, and 8 bases lay between the germline ends. The DNA of the CDR3 is TGTGCCAGCAGTCCCCGCGGCGAGCAGTACTTC. Translating it yields CASSPRGEQYF.

The chain uses TRBV4-1 and TRBJ2-7; 11 bases are a match to TRBD1. Trimming at V came to 1 base and at J to 6 bases, leaving 5 bases not matched to a gene. The CDR3 contains 15 residues. From germline, CDR1 is MGHRA and CDR2 YSYEKL. The CDR3 nucleotides read TGCGCCAGCAGCCAAGGGACAGGGGGCTCCATCGAGCAGTACTTC. Translating it yields CASSQGTGGSIEQYF.

The chain employs TRBV28 and TRBJ2-3; unclear D gene. This CDR3 region has 12 residues. V shed 2 bases and J shed 7 bases, with 7 bases lying between them. Germline CDR1 is MDHEN and CDR2 is SYDVKM. CDR3 DNA sequence: TGTGCCAGCAGTTTAGTGAGGTATACGCAGTATTTT. This sequence encodes CASSLVRYTQYF.

The rearrangement links TRBV5-6 to TRBJ2-7; tentatively, D is TRBD1 (8 bases). The V gene lost 3 bases and the J gene lost 3 bases, with 22 bases spanning the gap. CDR1 and CDR2 (germline): SGHDT, YYEEEE. The CDR3 is 17 residues long. CDR3 protein: CASSYYLQGGQSYEQYF. CDR3 in DNA: TGTGCCAGCAGCTACTACTTACAGGGGGGGCAGAGCTACGAGCAGTACTTC.

This clone was recorded once. V and J are TRBV5-1 and TRBJ2-2, with 8 bases identical to TRBD2. With V trimmed by 3 bases and J by 6 bases, 13 bases remained unmatched. The germline gives CDR1 SGHRS, CDR2 YFSETQ. This CDR3 spans 17 amino acids. The CDR3 spells CASSSPSPGGPAGELFF. Here the CDR3 DNA reads TGCGCCAGCAGCTCGCCCTCGCCGGGAGGGCCCGCCGGGGAGCTGTTTTTT. The full variable domain, in which reference TRBV5-1 and TRBJ2-2 provide the parts outside the CDR3, is KAGVTQTPRYLIKTRGQQVTLSCSPISGHRSVSWYQQTPGQGLQFLFEYFSETQRNKGNFPGRFSGRQFSNSRSEMNVSTLELGDSALYLCASSSPSPGGPAGELFFGEGSRLTVL.